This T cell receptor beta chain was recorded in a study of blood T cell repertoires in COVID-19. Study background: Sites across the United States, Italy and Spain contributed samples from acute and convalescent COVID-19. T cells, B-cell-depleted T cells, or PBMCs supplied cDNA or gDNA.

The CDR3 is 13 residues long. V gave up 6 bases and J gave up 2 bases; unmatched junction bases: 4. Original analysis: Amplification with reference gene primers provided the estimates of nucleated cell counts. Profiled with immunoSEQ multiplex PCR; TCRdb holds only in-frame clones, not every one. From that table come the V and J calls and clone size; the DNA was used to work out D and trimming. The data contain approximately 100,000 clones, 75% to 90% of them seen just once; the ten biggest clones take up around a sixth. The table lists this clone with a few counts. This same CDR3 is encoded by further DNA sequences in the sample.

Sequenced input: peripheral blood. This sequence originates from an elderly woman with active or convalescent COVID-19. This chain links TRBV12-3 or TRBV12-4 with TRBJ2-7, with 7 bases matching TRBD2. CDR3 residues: CASSLGGTYEQYF. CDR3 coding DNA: TGTGCCAGCAGCCTGGGAGGGACCTACGAGCAGTACTTC.